A selection of T cell receptor beta chains follows, all from one sample in a study of T cells in localized non-small cell lung cancer. Sequencing used immunoSEQ multiplex PCR; TCRdb keeps in-frame clones, though not all of them. Here the sample spans tens of thousands of clones, roughly four fifths being singletons. The sample was PBMCs, taken before any cancer treatment. The receptors originated from a man aged 40 to 69 with stage II lung adenocarcinoma. The CDR3 runs from the conserved cysteine through the conserved F or W. A D gene is named only where the DNA matches it firmly. Rows give clone size only sometimes, using once, few, many, or a class for an expanded clone.

V gene: TRBV4-1
D gene: NA
J gene: TRBJ2-7
clone size: NA
CDR3 DNA: TGCGCCAGCAGCCAAGGAGGTTATGGGGTTTCCTACGAGCAGTACTTC
CDR3 protein: CASSQGGYGVSYEQYF

V gene: TRBV5-1
D gene: NA
J gene: TRBJ1-2
clone size: NA
CDR3 DNA: TGCGCCAGCAGCTTGGCCCGGGGGGCGAATGATGGCTACACCTTC
CDR3 protein: CASSLARGANDGYTF

V gene: TRBV15
D gene: NA
J gene: TRBJ1-5
clone size: NA
CDR3 DNA: TGTGCCACCAGCAGAGACCCAGGAGATCAGCCCCAGCATTTT
CDR3 protein: CATSRDPGDQPQHF

V gene: TRBV7-2
D gene: TRBD1
J gene: TRBJ2-7
clone size: NA
CDR3 DNA: TGTGCCAGCAGCTCCCCGGACAGGGGGGCCTACGAGCAGTACTTC
CDR3 protein: CASSSPDRGAYEQYF

V gene: TRBV7-2
D gene: NA
J gene: TRBJ1-2
clone size: few
CDR3 DNA: TGTGCCAGCAGCCTCCCCGGACAGACCTTTGGCTACACCTTC
CDR3 protein: CASSLPGQTFGYTF

V gene: TRBV7-2
D gene: TRBD2
J gene: TRBJ2-1
clone size: NA
CDR3 DNA: TGTGCCAGCAGCGGGAGGGGTGGCCAGACCTCCTACAATGAGCAGTTCTTC
CDR3 protein: CASSGRGGQTSYNEQFF

V gene: TRBV11-2
D gene: NA
J gene: TRBJ2-1
clone size: NA
CDR3 DNA: TGTGCCAGCAGCTACTCACGGAACAATGAGCAGTTCTTC
CDR3 protein: CASSYSRNNEQFF

V gene: TRBV5-1
D gene: TRBD2
J gene: TRBJ2-7
clone size: few
CDR3 DNA: TGCGCCAGCAGCTTTGGGGGGGTAACCCTCTACGAGCAGTACTTC
CDR3 protein: CASSFGGVTLYEQYF

V gene: TRBV7-9
D gene: NA
J gene: TRBJ2-6
clone size: NA
CDR3 DNA: TGTGCCAGCAGCCCTACGACTAGTACTGGGGCCAACGTCCTGACTTTC
CDR3 protein: CASSPTTSTGANVLTF

V gene: TRBV5-1
D gene: NA
J gene: TRBJ1-1
clone size: once
CDR3 DNA: TGCGCCAGCAGCTCACAGGGTGTTGGCACTGAAGCTTTCTTT
CDR3 protein: CASSSQGVGTEAFF

V gene: TRBV11-2
D gene: NA
J gene: TRBJ2-7
clone size: NA
CDR3 DNA: TGTGCCAGCAGCTTAGGAATCGCAAGCTACGAGCAGTACTTC
CDR3 protein: CASSLGIASYEQYF

V gene: TRBV7-6
D gene: NA
J gene: TRBJ1-1
clone size: NA
CDR3 DNA: TGTGCCAGCAGCTTTGGCAGGACCACTGAAGCTTTCTTT
CDR3 protein: CASSFGRTTEAFF

V gene: TRBV19
D gene: NA
J gene: TRBJ1-5
clone size: medium-sized
CDR3 DNA: TGTGCCAGTACACAACAGGGACAGCCCCAGCATTTT
CDR3 protein: CASTQQGQPQHF

V gene: TRBV2
D gene: TRBD1
J gene: TRBJ1-5
clone size: once
CDR3 DNA: TGTGCCAGCAGTATACAGGGGAACAATCAGCCCCAGCATTTT
CDR3 protein: CASSIQGNNQPQHF

V gene: TRBV19
D gene: NA
J gene: TRBJ2-7
clone size: NA
CDR3 DNA: TGTGCCAGTAGTATAGGGCTAGGGCCGCCGGAGGCCTACGAGCAGTACTTC
CDR3 protein: CASSIGLGPPEAYEQYF

V gene: TRBV7-2
D gene: TRBD2
J gene: TRBJ2-7
clone size: NA
CDR3 DNA: TGTGCCAGCAGTCTTACTAGCGAGGTCTCCTACGAGCAGTACTTC
CDR3 protein: CASSLTSEVSYEQYF

V gene: TRBV5-1
D gene: TRBD2
J gene: TRBJ2-7
clone size: once
CDR3 DNA: TGCGCCAGCAGCCGGGGCGGAGTAGCGGGAGCCTACGAGCAGTACTTC
CDR3 protein: CASSRGGVAGAYEQYF

V gene: TRBV28
D gene: TRBD2
J gene: TRBJ2-7
clone size: few
CDR3 DNA: TGTGCCAGCAGGCCCCGACTAGCGGGCCAAACCCCTGAGCAGTACTTC
CDR3 protein: CASRPRLAGQTPEQYF

V gene: TRBV5-1
D gene: TRBD2
J gene: TRBJ2-7
clone size: NA
CDR3 DNA: TGCGCCAGCAGCTTGGTCCCGGGAGGCCACGAGCAGTACTTC
CDR3 protein: CASSLVPGGHEQYF

V gene: TRBV5-6
D gene: NA
J gene: TRBJ2-2
clone size: few
CDR3 DNA: TGTGCCAGCAGCTTGAGCGTCGGGGAGCTGTTTTTT
CDR3 protein: CASSLSVGELFF

V gene: TRBV11-2
D gene: NA
J gene: TRBJ1-3
clone size: NA
CDR3 DNA: TGTGCCAGCAGCCCCGGGGATCTTATGGGAAACACCATATATTTT
CDR3 protein: CASSPGDLMGNTIYF

V gene: TRBV5-1
D gene: TRBD1
J gene: TRBJ1-4
clone size: NA
CDR3 DNA: TGCGCCAGCAGCTTCGGGAATACAGGGGGTAATGAAAAACTGTTTTTT
CDR3 protein: CASSFGNTGGNEKLFF

V gene: TRBV6-5
D gene: NA
J gene: TRBJ2-7
clone size: NA
CDR3 DNA: TGTGCCAGCAGACCCGACAGAGCCTCCTACGAGCAGTACTTC
CDR3 protein: CASRPDRASYEQYF

V gene: TRBV4-1
D gene: NA
J gene: TRBJ2-5
clone size: NA
CDR3 DNA: TGCGCCAGCAGCCAAGATACCCGCCTACGAGGGACCCAGTACTTC
CDR3 protein: CASSQDTRLRGTQYF

V gene: TRBV29-1
D gene: NA
J gene: TRBJ2-7
clone size: once
CDR3 DNA: TGCAGCGTGGGGGGCCCTAGCGCGTATTCCTACGAGCAGTACTTC
CDR3 protein: CSVGGPSAYSYEQYF

V gene: TRBV4-1
D gene: TRBD2
J gene: TRBJ2-1
clone size: NA
CDR3 DNA: TGCCCATTTAGCGGGAGTGGTAACAATGAGCAGTTCTTC
CDR3 protein: CPFSGSGNNEQFF

V gene: TRBV14
D gene: NA
J gene: TRBJ2-7
clone size: NA
CDR3 DNA: TGTGCCAGCAGCCAAGACGAATTGATCTACGAGCAGTACTTC
CDR3 protein: CASSQDELIYEQYF

V gene: TRBV28
D gene: NA
J gene: TRBJ1-4
clone size: NA
CDR3 DNA: TGTGCCAGCAGTTTAGGTTTAAATGAAAAACTGTTTTTT
CDR3 protein: CASSLGLNEKLFF

V gene: TRBV7-9
D gene: NA
J gene: TRBJ1-4
clone size: NA
CDR3 DNA: TGTGCCAGCAGCCACGATGGCCGGGGCGGTAATGAAAAACTGTTTTTT
CDR3 protein: CASSHDGRGGNEKLFF

V gene: TRBV6-1
D gene: NA
J gene: TRBJ2-1
clone size: NA
CDR3 DNA: TGTGCCAGCACGGGTAGCTACAATGAGCAGTTCTTC
CDR3 protein: CASTGSYNEQFF

V gene: TRBV6-5
D gene: NA
J gene: TRBJ2-1
clone size: NA
CDR3 DNA: TGTGCCAGCAGTTCTCGGGGGATGCGGCAGTTCTTC
CDR3 protein: CASSSRGMRQFF

V gene: TRBV7-2
D gene: NA
J gene: TRBJ2-5
clone size: NA
CDR3 DNA: TGTGCCAGCAGCTTAGCCGGCCGGAAAGAGACCCAGTACTTC
CDR3 protein: CASSLAGRKETQYF

V gene: TRBV7-8
D gene: NA
J gene: TRBJ1-3
clone size: NA
CDR3 DNA: TGTGCCAGCAGCTTTGGGCTAAGGGGGACTGGAAACACCATATATTTT
CDR3 protein: CASSFGLRGTGNTIYF

V gene: TRBV21-1
D gene: NA
J gene: TRBJ2-5
clone size: NA
CDR3 DNA: TGTGCCAGCAGCCCTCCAGCGGGAACTGGGGAGACCCAGTACTTC
CDR3 protein: CASSPPAGTGETQYF

V gene: TRBV6-1
D gene: NA
J gene: TRBJ1-1
clone size: NA
CDR3 DNA: TGTGCCAGCAGTATTTGGGACGGCCAGAACACTGAAGCTTTCTTT
CDR3 protein: CASSIWDGQNTEAFF

V gene: TRBV11-2
D gene: NA
J gene: TRBJ1-3
clone size: NA
CDR3 DNA: TGTGCCAGCAGCTTAGAGTTTGGAAACACCATATATTTT
CDR3 protein: CASSLEFGNTIYF

V gene: TRBV19
D gene: NA
J gene: TRBJ2-7
clone size: NA
CDR3 DNA: TGTGCCAGTAGTATAACCGGGACACGGTACTCCTACGAGCAGTACTTC
CDR3 protein: CASSITGTRYSYEQYF

V gene: TRBV29-1
D gene: TRBD1
J gene: TRBJ2-1
clone size: NA
CDR3 DNA: TGCAGCGCCTACAGGGGTGGAGATGAGCAGTTCTTC
CDR3 protein: CSAYRGGDEQFF

V gene: TRBV7-2
D gene: NA
J gene: TRBJ1-3
clone size: NA
CDR3 DNA: TGTGCCAGCAGCCCCGCAGGGACGCTGAACACCATATATTTT
CDR3 protein: CASSPAGTLNTIYF

V gene: TRBV2
D gene: TRBD1
J gene: TRBJ1-2
clone size: NA
CDR3 DNA: TGTGCCAGCACCTCCCTGGGACAGGGTAACTATGGCTACACCTTC
CDR3 protein: CASTSLGQGNYGYTF

V gene: TRBV7-8
D gene: TRBD2
J gene: TRBJ2-2
clone size: NA
CDR3 DNA: TGTGCCAGCAGCTTATGGCCGTTAGCGGGAGGGAACACCGGGGAGCTGTTTTTT
CDR3 protein: CASSLWPLAGGNTGELFF

V gene: TRBV27
D gene: TRBD1
J gene: TRBJ2-1
clone size: NA
CDR3 DNA: TGTGCCACCCGCCGGACAGGTGCCTACAATGAGCAGTTCTTC
CDR3 protein: CATRRTGAYNEQFF

V gene: TRBV14
D gene: NA
J gene: TRBJ2-6
clone size: few
CDR3 DNA: TGTGCCAGCAGCCTCCTGGGGCCGCCAGGGGCCAACGTCCTGACTTTC
CDR3 protein: CASSLLGPPGANVLTF

V gene: TRBV6-6
D gene: NA
J gene: TRBJ2-7
clone size: NA
CDR3 DNA: TGTGCCAGCAGTTGGTCCGATGGGGACTACGAGCAGTACTTC
CDR3 protein: CASSWSDGDYEQYF

V gene: TRBV27
D gene: NA
J gene: TRBJ1-1
clone size: once
CDR3 DNA: TGTGCCAGCAGTTTCCGGACTACCAACACTGAAGCTTTCTTT
CDR3 protein: CASSFRTTNTEAFF

V gene: TRBV10-3
D gene: NA
J gene: TRBJ2-1
clone size: NA
CDR3 DNA: TGTGCCATCAGTAGAGGGGGAAATGAGCAGTTCTTC
CDR3 protein: CAISRGGNEQFF

V gene: TRBV5-1
D gene: NA
J gene: TRBJ2-1
clone size: NA
CDR3 DNA: TGCGCCAGCAGTACGACGGCTGAGCAGTTCTTC
CDR3 protein: CASSTTAEQFF

V gene: TRBV5-1
D gene: NA
J gene: TRBJ2-3
clone size: NA
CDR3 DNA: TGCGCCAGCAGCTTGAGCAACCTCCATGCAGATACGCAGTATTTT
CDR3 protein: CASSLSNLHADTQYF

V gene: TRBV19
D gene: NA
J gene: TRBJ1-2
clone size: few
CDR3 DNA: TGTGCCAGTAGTACAACAGGGTGGGATGGCTACACCTTC
CDR3 protein: CASSTTGWDGYTF